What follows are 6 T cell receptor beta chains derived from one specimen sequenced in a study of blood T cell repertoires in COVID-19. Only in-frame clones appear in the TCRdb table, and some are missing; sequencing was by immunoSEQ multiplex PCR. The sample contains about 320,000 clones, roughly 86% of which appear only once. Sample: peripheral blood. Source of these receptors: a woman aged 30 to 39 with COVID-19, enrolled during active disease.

The CDR3 spells CASSLRTAPSYEQYF. CDR3 nucleotide sequence: TGCGCCAGCAGCCTTCGGACTGCGCCGTCCTACGAGCAGTACTTC. The chain recombines TRBV4-1 with TRBJ2-7; a possible D gene is TRBD2 (5 bases). The CDR3 has 15 amino acids. Germline CDR1 is MGHRA and CDR2 is YSYEKL. With 4 bases removed from V and 1 base from J, the gap between germline ends came to 14 bases.

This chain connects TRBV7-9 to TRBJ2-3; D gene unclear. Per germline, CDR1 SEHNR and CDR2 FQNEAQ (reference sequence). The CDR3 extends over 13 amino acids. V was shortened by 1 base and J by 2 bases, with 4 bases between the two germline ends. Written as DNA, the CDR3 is TGTGCCAGCAGCTTAGTCCTCACAGATACGCAGTATTTT. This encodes CASSLVLTDTQYF.

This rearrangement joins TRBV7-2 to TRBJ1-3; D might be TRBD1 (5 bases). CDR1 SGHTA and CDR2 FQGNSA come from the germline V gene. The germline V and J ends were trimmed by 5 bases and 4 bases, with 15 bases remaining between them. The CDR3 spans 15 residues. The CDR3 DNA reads TGTGCCAGCAGCCCAAGGGGAAGTTCCGGAAACACCATATATTTT. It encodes CASSPRGSSGNTIYF.

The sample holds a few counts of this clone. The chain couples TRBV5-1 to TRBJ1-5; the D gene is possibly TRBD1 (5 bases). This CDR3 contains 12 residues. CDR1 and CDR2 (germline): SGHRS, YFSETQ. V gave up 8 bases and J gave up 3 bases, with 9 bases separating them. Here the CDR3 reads CASVGLNQPQHF. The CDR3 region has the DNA TGCGCCAGTGTGGGGCTCAATCAGCCCCAGCATTTT.

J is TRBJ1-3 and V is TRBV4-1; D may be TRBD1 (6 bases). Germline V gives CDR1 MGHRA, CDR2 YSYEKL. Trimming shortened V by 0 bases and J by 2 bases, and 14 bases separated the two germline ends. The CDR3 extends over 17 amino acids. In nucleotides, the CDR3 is TGCGCCAGCAGCCAAGATGGTGGCAGGGGACCTGGAAACACCATATATTTT. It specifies CASSQDGGRGPGNTIYF.

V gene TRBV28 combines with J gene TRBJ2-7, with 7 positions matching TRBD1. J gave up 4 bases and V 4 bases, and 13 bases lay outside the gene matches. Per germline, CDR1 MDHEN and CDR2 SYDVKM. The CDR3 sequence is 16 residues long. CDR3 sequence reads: CASSSIRQGAIYEQYF. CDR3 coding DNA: TGTGCCAGCAGTTCCATCCGACAGGGAGCAATTTACGAGCAGTACTTC.